These 20 T cell receptor beta chains came from one sample sequenced in a study of vaccination effects on CD4 cells after COVID-19. No cognate antigen is known for these TCRs. ViraFEST used viral peptide pools to expand antigen-specific CD4+ T cells before sequencing. Subsequent to a culture period of around 10 days, CD4+ T cells were isolated. According to the study, vaccine recipients showed no prior SARS-CoV-2 infection and negative nucleocapsid antibodies. Sequencing was performed with immunoSEQ multiplex PCR; in TCRdb, only in-frame clones are kept and a portion is missing. The data show tens of thousands of clones, around 69% seen once. The starting material was CD4+ T cells from PBMCs cultured with HCoV-NL63 spike peptides, obtained before COVID-19 vaccination. Source of these receptors: a human donor who received a COVID-19 vaccine.

This clone was seen once. This chain joins TRBV5-1 and TRBJ1-3, with 8 bases fitting TRBD1. V trimming: 0 bases; J trimming: 1 base; junction bases outside the gene matches: 6. Germline values: CDR1 SGHRS, CDR2 YFSETQ. This CDR3 is built from 17 residues. Here the CDR3 reads CASSLGQGAQSGNTIYF. The CDR3 nucleotides read TGCGCCAGCAGCTTGGGTCAGGGGGCACAATCTGGAAACACCATATATTTT.

V gene TRBV5-8 combines with J gene TRBJ2-7; no clear D. V lost 0 bases and J 4 bases, leaving 8 bases between the germline ends. From germline, CDR1 is SGHTS and CDR2 YDEGEE. The CDR3 loop spans 13 amino acids. CDR3 in amino acids: CASSLVMGYEQYV. CDR3 coding DNA: TGTGCCAGCAGCTTGGTAATGGGGTACGAGCAGTACGTC.

The genes are TRBV19 and TRBJ1-6; 10 bases are a match to TRBD1. The CDR3 totals 15 residues. V lost 6 bases and J lost 9; bases outside the gene matches: 8. Germline assignment: CDR1 LNHDA and CDR2 SQIVND (reference sequence). CDR3 loop: CASRPPGTGVSPLHF. The CDR3 bases are TGTGCCAGTAGACCACCAGGGACAGGGGTTTCACCCCTCCACTTT.

The chain links TRBV19 to TRBJ1-5; 8 bases align to TRBD1. The CDR3 sequence is 15 residues long. Germline V gives CDR1 LNHDA, CDR2 SQIVND (reference sequence). Trimming took 5 bases from V and 5 from J; bases not matched to a gene: 8. The CDR3 loop reads CASSAAQGADQPQHF. CDR3 DNA sequence: TGTGCCAGTAGTGCAGCCCAGGGGGCGGATCAGCCCCAGCATTTT.

This chain connects TRBV11-2 to TRBJ1-2; D unresolved. The CDR3 length is 13 residues. Germline assignment: CDR1 SGHAT and CDR2 FQNNGV. Trimming removed 1 base from V and 4 bases from J, with 7 bases in between. CDR3 nucleotide sequence: TGTGCCAGCAGCTTAGGGGAGAGCTATGGCTACACCTTC. It yields the protein CASSLGESYGYTF.

This clone has just a few counts. The V call is TRBV6-2 or TRBV6-3, the J call TRBJ2-5; TRBD1 agrees at 7 bases. The CDR3 length is 17 residues. V dropped 2 bases and J dropped 5; count of bases not matched to a gene: 14. Germline V lookup: CDR1 MNHEY, CDR2 SVGEGT. The CDR3 DNA follows: TGTGCCAGCAGTTACCCGACAGACACAGGGGATAGGGAGACCCAGTACTTC. Its protein is CASSYPTDTGDRETQYF.

The chain carries TRBV7-9 and TRBJ2-1, with 10 bases identical to TRBD1. The CDR3 is 15 amino acids. Germline assignment: CDR1 SEHNR and CDR2 FQNEAQ (reference sequence). V trimming: 5 bases; J trimming: 7 bases; junction bases outside the gene matches: 8. The CDR3 nucleotides read TGTGCCAGCAGCAAGGGACAGGGGCCGAGGAATGAGCAGTTCTTC. It specifies CASSKGQGPRNEQFF.

This chain uses TRBV5-5 with TRBJ2-7; D is ambiguous. The ends were cut back, 0 bases at V and 6 bases at J, with 13 bases in the middle. CDR3 length: 14 residues. In germline, CDR1 is SGHKS, CDR2 YYEKEE (reference sequence). In DNA, the CDR3 is TGTGCCAGCAGCTTGGGTGGCAGTGTGGGCGAGCAGTACGTC. As protein: CASSLGGSVGEQYV.

CDR3 protein: CASSLGPGGHTGELFF. The CDR3 DNA reads TGCGCCAGCAGCTTGGGGCCAGGGGGACACACCGGGGAGCTGTTTTTT. The chain recombines TRBV5-1 with TRBJ2-2, with TRBD1 matching 7 bases. The CDR3 length is 16 residues. The trim removed 0 bases at V and 3 bases at J, leaving 5 bases unmatched. From germline, CDR1 is SGHRS and CDR2 YFSETQ.

V and J are TRBV11-2 and TRBJ2-5, with a tentative D call TRBD2 (5 bases). Trimming removed 2 bases from V and 5 bases from J, with 18 bases in between. Germline V gives CDR1 SGHAT, CDR2 FQNNGV. This CDR3 comprises 16 residues. The CDR3 nucleotides read TGTGCCAGCAGCTTACCCCCCGCCGGGGATTGGGAGACCCAGTACTTC. Amino acids: CASSLPPAGDWETQYF.

V usage is TRBV2 and J usage is TRBJ2-3; D ambiguous. CDR1 and CDR2 (germline): SNHLY, FYNNEI. The germline V and J ends were trimmed by 2 bases and 0 bases, with 9 bases remaining between them. CDR3 length: 15 residues. CDR3 residues: CASSERSASTDTQYF. The CDR3 nucleotides are TGTGCCAGCAGTGAACGTTCAGCTAGCACAGATACGCAGTATTTT.

The rearrangement links TRBV3-1 (or the pseudogene TRBV3-2) to TRBJ1-2; 11 nucleotides agree with TRBD1. The junction had 9 bases not matched to a gene; V was cut back by 4 bases and J by 5 bases. Germline V gene lookup returns CDR1 LGHDT and CDR2 YNNKEL (reference sequence). CDR3 size: 16 residues. CDR3 DNA: TGTGCCAGCAGCCCCCGGACAGGGGGCTTGTGGTATGGCTACACCTTC. It encodes CASSPRTGGLWYGYTF.

This chain links TRBV29-1 with TRBJ1-1; no firm D call. The CDR3 covers 13 residues. The V end lost 8 bases, the J end lost 4 bases, and 17 bases lay between the germline ends. Germline assignment: CDR1 SQVTM and CDR2 ANQGSEA. CDR3 DNA sequence: TGCAGCTCCAAGCCGGGCCAAGGCACTGAAGCTTTCTTT. This translates into CSSKPGQGTEAFF.

This clone was found a few times. The rearrangement uses TRBV7-9 and TRBJ2-2; D remains ambiguous. Between the trimmed V and J ends, which lost 8 bases and 6 bases, there was a span of 7 bases. In germline, CDR1 is SEHNR, CDR2 FQNEAQ (reference sequence). The CDR3 runs 11 residues. CDR3 loop: CASRASGELFF. DNA of the CDR3: TGTGCCAGCCGCGCCTCCGGGGAGCTGTTTTTT.

The J gene is TRBJ1-1, the V gene TRBV6-5, with D hard to call. The CDR3 covers 15 residues. Trimming took 6 bases from V and 4 from J, leaving 18 bases between them. The germline V gene has CDR1 MNHEY and CDR2 SVGAGI. The CDR3 region is CASRWGDGSGTEAFF. The CDR3 nucleotides are TGTGCCAGCAGATGGGGAGATGGGTCCGGCACTGAAGCTTTCTTT.

This clone was observed a single time. This chain uses TRBV21-1 with TRBJ1-5. TRBV21-1 represents a pseudogene. The CDR3 contains 19 residues. The CDR3 bases are TGTGCCAGCAGCAAAAGCGATGTCGGACTCCGGAGGGGCAATCAGCCCCAGCATTTT. Encoded protein: CASSKSDVGLRRGNQPQHF.

The chain couples TRBV18 to TRBJ1-2; no definite D call. Between the trimmed V and J ends, which lost 2 bases and 4 bases, there was a span of 11 bases. The length of the CDR3 is 14 residues. Germline V gene sequence: CDR1 KGHSH, CDR2 LQKENI. Written as DNA, the CDR3 is TGTGCCAGCTCACCAGCGACGGAGAGCTATGGCTACACCTTC. Residues: CASSPATESYGYTF.

The CDR3 here is CASSQVTPDPLYEQYV. CDR3 nucleotide sequence: TGTGCCAGCAGCCAAGTAACCCCGGACCCCCTCTACGAGCAGTACGTC. The genes are TRBV3-1 (or the pseudogene TRBV3-2) and TRBJ2-7; D is ambiguous. V lost 1 base and J 3 bases, leaving 16 bases between the germline ends. Germline V gives CDR1 LGHDT, CDR2 YNNKEL (reference sequence). The CDR3 loop spans 16 amino acids.

V and J are TRBV28 and TRBJ1-5, with 9 bases identical to TRBD1. This CDR3 is 14 amino acids long. Germline trimming cut 6 bases from V and 5 bases from J; bases unmatched to any gene: 5. Germline-derived CDR1 and CDR2 are MDHEN and SYDVKM. The CDR3 DNA reads TGTGCCAGCAGGAGGACAGGGGATTATCAGCCCCAGCATTTT. It specifies CASRRTGDYQPQHF.

The chain combines TRBV19 with TRBJ1-2; a weak D match, TRBD1 (6 bases). Trimming pared 0 bases from V and 7 bases from J, leaving 15 bases between. The CDR3 contains 15 residues. Germline V lookup: CDR1 LNHDA, CDR2 SQIVND (reference sequence). The CDR3 here is CASSIDIPGGGGYTF. The CDR3 DNA is TGTGCCAGTAGTATAGATATTCCCGGGGGCGGTGGCTACACCTTC.